The clone carrying this TCR beta chain was seen a few times. The antigen is not known. Sequence at one end of the junction differs from germline and may be a read error. Patients having uncontrolled infection, another autoimmune disease, pregnancy or lactation were not included. The TCR beta CDR3 regions underwent amplification using RNA transcripts as the source. TCR CDR3 regions were first amplified by RT-PCR with HTBI primers. One entry per CDR3 protein, called by TCRdb with MiXCR from the multiplex PCR reads. The data hold 450,000 to 700,000 distinct CDR3 sequences, with just over 45% observed a single time. The data stem from a study of T cells in Graves' hyperthyroidism and ophthalmopathy. Study-wide results and limits: Also found in blood were most expanded thyroid clonotypes above 0.001. It was a median around 6 months before onset that the model predicted ophthalmopathy.

The CDR3 totals 21 residues. In germline, CDR1 is PRHDT, CDR2 FYEKMQ (reference sequence). The sequence came from an adult woman with Graves' disease, either hyperthyroidism or ophthalmopathy (not recorded which). The V and J genes are TRBV13 and TRBJ1-2, with 8 bases fitting TRBD1. The sample was peripheral blood or thyroid tissue (not recorded which). As DNA, the CDR3 is TGCGCCAGCAGCCAGCTCAGGGGTGACAGGGGAAAGTTCTATTTTAACTATGGCTACACCTTC. It yields the protein CASSQLRGDRGKFYFNYGYTF.